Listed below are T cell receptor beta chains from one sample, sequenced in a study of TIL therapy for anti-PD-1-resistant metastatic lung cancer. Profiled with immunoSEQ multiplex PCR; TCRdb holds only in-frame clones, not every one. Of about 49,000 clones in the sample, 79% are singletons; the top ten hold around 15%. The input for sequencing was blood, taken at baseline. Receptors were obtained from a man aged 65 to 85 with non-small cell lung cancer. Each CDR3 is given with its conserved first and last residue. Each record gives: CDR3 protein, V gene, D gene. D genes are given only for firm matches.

CASSEGPGRNTIYF | TRBV10-1 | NA
CASSSGLLRDREQYF | TRBV28 | NA
CASSLVRGMGTQYF | TRBV7-9 | NA
CASSLGGGAGGPTQYF | TRBV5-6 | TRBD2
CASSGGTRIPDTQYF | TRBV7-2 | TRBD2
CASSLKGLAGFSLQGPKETQYF | TRBV7-6 | TRBD2
CASSLEGGHNQPQHF | TRBV5-1 | TRBD1
CASSTRDEQYF | TRBV6-5 | NA
CASSPYPWENSPLHF | TRBV6-5 | NA
CASSVGLGASRETQYF | TRBV19 | NA
CASSLTSTRLDSYEQYF | TRBV27 | NA
CASSLDVNTGELFF | TRBV7-9 | NA
CASSENHREGYTF | TRBV28 | NA
CAWRIAGGWNEQFF | TRBV30 | TRBD2
CASSERGVNEKLFF | TRBV10-2 | NA